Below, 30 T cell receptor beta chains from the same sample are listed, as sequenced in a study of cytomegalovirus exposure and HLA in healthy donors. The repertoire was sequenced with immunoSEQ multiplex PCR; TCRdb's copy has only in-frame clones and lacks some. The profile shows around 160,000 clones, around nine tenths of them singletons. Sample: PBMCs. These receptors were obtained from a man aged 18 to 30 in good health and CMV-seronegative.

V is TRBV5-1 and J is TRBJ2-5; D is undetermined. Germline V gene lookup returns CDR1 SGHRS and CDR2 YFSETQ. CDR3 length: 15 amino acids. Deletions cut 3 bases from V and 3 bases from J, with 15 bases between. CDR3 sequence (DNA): TGCGCCAGCAGCTCGGTCCCCAACTCGGAAGAGACCCAGTACTTC. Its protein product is CASSSVPNSEETQYF.

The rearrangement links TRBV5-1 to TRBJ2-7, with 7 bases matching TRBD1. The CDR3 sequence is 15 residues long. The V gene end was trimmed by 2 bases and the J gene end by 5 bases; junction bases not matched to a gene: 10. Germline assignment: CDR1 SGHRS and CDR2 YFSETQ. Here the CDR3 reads CASSFGDSQSNEQYF. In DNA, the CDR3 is TGCGCCAGCAGCTTTGGGGACAGTCAAAGCAACGAGCAGTACTTC.

In DNA form, the CDR3 reads TGTGCCAGCACGGTTAGGGGGGGCTCCGGCTACACCTTC. This translates into CASTVRGGSGYTF. V usage is TRBV6-5 and J usage is TRBJ1-2, with a tentative D call TRBD1 (6 bases). Trimming pared 7 bases from V and 8 bases from J, leaving 17 bases between. Germline V gene sequence: CDR1 MNHEY, CDR2 SVGAGI. The CDR3 sequence is 13 residues long.

CDR3: CASSIRGLWDNEQFF. As DNA, the CDR3 is TGTGCCAGTAGTATTAGGGGGCTTTGGGACAATGAGCAGTTCTTC. The chain uses TRBV19 and TRBJ2-1; 7 bases align to TRBD1. The germline gives CDR1 LNHDA, CDR2 SQIVND (reference sequence). Losses at the gene ends were 3 bases for V and 5 bases for J; bases not matched to a gene: 7. The CDR3 runs 15 residues.

The CDR3 is CASSWGRGRDDEQFF. The CDR3 DNA is TGTGCCAGCAGCTGGGGGAGGGGCAGGGACGATGAGCAGTTCTTC. The chain joins TRBV5-4 to TRBJ2-1; 7 nucleotides match TRBD2. V gave up 3 bases and J gave up 8 bases; unmatched junction bases: 11. The CDR3 has 15 amino acids. Looked up from germline, CDR1 is SGHNT and CDR2 is YYREEE (reference sequence).

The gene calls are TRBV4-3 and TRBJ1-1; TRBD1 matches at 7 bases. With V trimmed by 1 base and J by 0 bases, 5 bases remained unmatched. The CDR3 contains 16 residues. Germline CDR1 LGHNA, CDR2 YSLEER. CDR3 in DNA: TGCGCCAGCAGCCAAGTGGCAGGGGGTATGAACACTGAAGCTTTCTTT. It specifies CASSQVAGGMNTEAFF.

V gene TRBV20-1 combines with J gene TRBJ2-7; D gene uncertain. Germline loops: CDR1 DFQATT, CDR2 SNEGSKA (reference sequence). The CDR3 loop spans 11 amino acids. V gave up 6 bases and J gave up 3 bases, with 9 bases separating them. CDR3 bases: TGCAGTGCCTTAATGGGCTACGAGCAGTACGTC. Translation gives CSALMGYEQYV.

CDR3 amino acids: CASSLSGNGNTIYF. CDR3 DNA sequence: TGCGCCAGCAGCTTGAGCGGGAACGGAAACACCATATATTTT. The chain carries TRBV5-1 and TRBJ1-3; D remains ambiguous. Germline V gene sequence: CDR1 SGHRS, CDR2 YFSETQ. V was clipped by 1 base and J by 4 bases, with 9 bases between them. The CDR3 extends over 14 amino acids.

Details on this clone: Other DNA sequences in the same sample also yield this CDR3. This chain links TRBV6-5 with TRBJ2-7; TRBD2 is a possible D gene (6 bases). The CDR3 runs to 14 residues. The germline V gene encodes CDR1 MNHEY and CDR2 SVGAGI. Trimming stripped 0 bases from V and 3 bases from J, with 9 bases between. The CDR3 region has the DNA TGTGCCAGCAGTTACTCGACGGGAGACTACGAGCAGTACTTC. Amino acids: CASSYSTGDYEQYF.

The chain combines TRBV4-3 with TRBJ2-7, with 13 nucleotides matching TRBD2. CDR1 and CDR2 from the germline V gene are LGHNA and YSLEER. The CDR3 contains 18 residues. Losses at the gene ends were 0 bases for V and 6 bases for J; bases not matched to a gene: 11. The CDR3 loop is CASSQDASGLAGAGEQYF. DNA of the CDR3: TGCGCCAGCAGCCAAGACGCAAGTGGACTAGCGGGAGCGGGCGAGCAGTACTTC.

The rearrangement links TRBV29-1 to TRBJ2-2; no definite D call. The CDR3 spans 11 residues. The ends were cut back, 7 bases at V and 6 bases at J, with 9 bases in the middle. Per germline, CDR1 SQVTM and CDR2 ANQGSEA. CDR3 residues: CSGTVSGELFF. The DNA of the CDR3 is TGCAGCGGTACTGTATCCGGGGAGCTGTTTTTT.

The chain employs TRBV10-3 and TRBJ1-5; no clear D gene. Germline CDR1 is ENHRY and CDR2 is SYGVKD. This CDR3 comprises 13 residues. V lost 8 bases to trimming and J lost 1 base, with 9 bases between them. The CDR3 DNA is TGTGCCATCCAAGACTACAGCAATCAGCCCCAGCATTTT. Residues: CAIQDYSNQPQHF.

The CDR3 region has the DNA TGTGCCAGCAGGAATCGGAGTTATGGCTACACCTTC. This encodes CASRNRSYGYTF. V is TRBV28 and J is TRBJ1-2; D gene uncertain. The CDR3 is made up of 12 amino acids. Germline-derived CDR1 and CDR2 are MDHEN and SYDVKM. Trimming removed 6 bases from V and 5 bases from J, with 10 bases in between.

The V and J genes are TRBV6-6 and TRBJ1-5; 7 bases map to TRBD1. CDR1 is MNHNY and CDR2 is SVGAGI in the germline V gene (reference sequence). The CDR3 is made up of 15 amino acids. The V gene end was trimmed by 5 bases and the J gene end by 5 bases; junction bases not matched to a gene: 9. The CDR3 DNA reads TGTGCCAGCAGTCATGGACAGGCCGTGGATCAGCCCCAGCATTTT. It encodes CASSHGQAVDQPQHF.

CDR3 amino acids: CASSDTGVHGYTF. The CDR3 DNA reads TGTGCCAGCAGCGACACAGGGGTCCACGGCTACACCTTC. The chain joins TRBV28 to TRBJ1-2, with 7 nucleotides matching TRBD1. The CDR3 has 13 amino acids. V trimming: 6 bases; J trimming: 8 bases; junction bases outside the gene matches: 9. Germline lookup yields CDR1 MDHEN and CDR2 SYDVKM.

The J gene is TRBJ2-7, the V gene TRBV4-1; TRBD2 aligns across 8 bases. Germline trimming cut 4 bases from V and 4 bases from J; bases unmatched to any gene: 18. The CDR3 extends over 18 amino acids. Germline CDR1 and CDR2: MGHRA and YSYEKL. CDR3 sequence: CASSLVVAGGGIGYEQYF. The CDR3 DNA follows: TGCGCCAGCAGCCTCGTCGTTGCGGGAGGAGGAATCGGATACGAGCAGTACTTC.

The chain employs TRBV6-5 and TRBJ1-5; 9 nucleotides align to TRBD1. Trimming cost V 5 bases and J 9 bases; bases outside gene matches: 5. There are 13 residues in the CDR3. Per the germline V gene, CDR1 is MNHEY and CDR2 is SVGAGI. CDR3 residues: CASSGQGLRPQHF. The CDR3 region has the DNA TGTGCCAGCAGTGGACAGGGGCTGCGGCCCCAGCATTTT.

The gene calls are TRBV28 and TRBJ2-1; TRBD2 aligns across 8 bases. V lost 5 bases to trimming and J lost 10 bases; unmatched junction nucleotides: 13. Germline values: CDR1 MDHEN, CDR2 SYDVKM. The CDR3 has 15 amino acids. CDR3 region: CASSLLTSELREQFF. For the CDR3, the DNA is TGTGCCAGCAGTCTACTGACTAGCGAACTAAGAGAGCAGTTCTTC.

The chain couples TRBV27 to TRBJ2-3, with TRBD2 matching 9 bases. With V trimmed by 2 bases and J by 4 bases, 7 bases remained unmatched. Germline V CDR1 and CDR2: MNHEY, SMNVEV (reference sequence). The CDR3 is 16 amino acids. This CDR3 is CASSLRAGGRPDTQYF. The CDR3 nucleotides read TGTGCCAGCAGTTTAAGGGCGGGAGGGAGGCCAGATACGCAGTATTTT.

The CDR3 DNA sequence: TGTGCCAGCAGCTTAGGACAGGGGAGCAATCAGCCCCAGCATTTT. As protein: CASSLGQGSNQPQHF. V is TRBV5-6 and J is TRBJ1-5, with TRBD1 matching 9 bases. The CDR3 has 15 residues. Germline V gene data show CDR1 as SGHDT and CDR2 as YYEEEE. V was pared by 2 bases and J by 1 base, with 1 base of the junction left unmatched.

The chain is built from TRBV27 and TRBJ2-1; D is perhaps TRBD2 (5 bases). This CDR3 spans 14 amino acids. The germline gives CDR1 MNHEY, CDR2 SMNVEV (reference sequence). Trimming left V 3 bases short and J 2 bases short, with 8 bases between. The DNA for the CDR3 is TGTGCCAGCAGTTTCGAGGGTACCTACAATGAGCAGTTCTTC. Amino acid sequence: CASSFEGTYNEQFF.

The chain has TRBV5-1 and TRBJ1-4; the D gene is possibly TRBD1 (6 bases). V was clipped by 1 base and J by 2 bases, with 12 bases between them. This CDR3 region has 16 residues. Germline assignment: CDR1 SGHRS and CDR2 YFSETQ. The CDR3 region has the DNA TGCGCCAGCAGCTTGAGGGCAGGGGCCACTAATGAAAAACTGTTTTTT. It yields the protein CASSLRAGATNEKLFF.

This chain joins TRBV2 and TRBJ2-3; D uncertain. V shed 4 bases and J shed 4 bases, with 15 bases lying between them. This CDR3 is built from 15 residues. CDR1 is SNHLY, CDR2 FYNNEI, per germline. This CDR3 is CASSVARRVADTQYF. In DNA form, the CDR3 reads TGTGCCAGCAGTGTTGCGCGCCGCGTAGCAGATACGCAGTATTTT.

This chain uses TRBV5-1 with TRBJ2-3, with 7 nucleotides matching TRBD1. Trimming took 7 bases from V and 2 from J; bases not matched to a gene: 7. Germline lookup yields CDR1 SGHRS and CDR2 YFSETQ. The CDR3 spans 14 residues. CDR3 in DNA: TGCGCCAGCGGGAGACAGGGCCTCACAGATACGCAGTATTTT. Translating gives CASGRQGLTDTQYF.

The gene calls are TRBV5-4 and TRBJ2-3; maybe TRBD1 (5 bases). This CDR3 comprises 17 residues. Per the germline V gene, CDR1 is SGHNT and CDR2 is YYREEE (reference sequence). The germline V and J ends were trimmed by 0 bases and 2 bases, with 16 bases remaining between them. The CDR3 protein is CASSLGAGSQHTDTQYF. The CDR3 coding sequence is TGTGCCAGCAGCTTGGGGGCAGGGTCCCAACACACAGATACGCAGTATTTT.

In DNA, the CDR3 is TGTGCCATCTCCAGCGGGAGCTCCTACAATGAGCAGTTCTTC. Encoded protein: CAISSGSSYNEQFF. The rearrangement uses TRBV10-3 and TRBJ2-1, with 8 bases aligning to TRBD2. The CDR3 totals 14 residues. V lost 8 bases, J lost 0 bases, and 3 bases stayed unmatched. The germline gives CDR1 ENHRY, CDR2 SYGVKD.

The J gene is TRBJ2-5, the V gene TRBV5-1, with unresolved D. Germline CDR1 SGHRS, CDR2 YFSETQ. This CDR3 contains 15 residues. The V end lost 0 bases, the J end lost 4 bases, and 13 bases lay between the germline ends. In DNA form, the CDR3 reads TGCGCCAGCAGCTTGGAGGCGGTTATGCCAGAGACCCAGTACTTC. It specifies CASSLEAVMPETQYF.

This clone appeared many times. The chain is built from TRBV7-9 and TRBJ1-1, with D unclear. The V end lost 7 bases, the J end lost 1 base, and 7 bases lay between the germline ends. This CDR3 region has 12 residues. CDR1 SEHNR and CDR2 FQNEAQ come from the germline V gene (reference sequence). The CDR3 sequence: CASTSGNTEAFF. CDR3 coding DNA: TGTGCCAGCACCTCCGGGAACACTGAAGCTTTCTTT.

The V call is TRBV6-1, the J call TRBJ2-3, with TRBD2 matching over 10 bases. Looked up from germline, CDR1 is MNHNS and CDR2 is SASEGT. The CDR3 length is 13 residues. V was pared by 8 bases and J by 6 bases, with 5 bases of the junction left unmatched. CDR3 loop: CASLAGDSDTQYF. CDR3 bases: TGTGCCAGCCTAGCGGGGGATTCGGATACGCAGTATTTT.

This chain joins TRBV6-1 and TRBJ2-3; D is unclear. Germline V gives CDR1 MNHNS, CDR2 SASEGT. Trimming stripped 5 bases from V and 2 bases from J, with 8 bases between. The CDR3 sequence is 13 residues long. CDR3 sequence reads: CASSKTTTDTQYF. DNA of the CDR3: TGTGCCAGCAGTAAAACAACCACAGATACGCAGTATTTT.